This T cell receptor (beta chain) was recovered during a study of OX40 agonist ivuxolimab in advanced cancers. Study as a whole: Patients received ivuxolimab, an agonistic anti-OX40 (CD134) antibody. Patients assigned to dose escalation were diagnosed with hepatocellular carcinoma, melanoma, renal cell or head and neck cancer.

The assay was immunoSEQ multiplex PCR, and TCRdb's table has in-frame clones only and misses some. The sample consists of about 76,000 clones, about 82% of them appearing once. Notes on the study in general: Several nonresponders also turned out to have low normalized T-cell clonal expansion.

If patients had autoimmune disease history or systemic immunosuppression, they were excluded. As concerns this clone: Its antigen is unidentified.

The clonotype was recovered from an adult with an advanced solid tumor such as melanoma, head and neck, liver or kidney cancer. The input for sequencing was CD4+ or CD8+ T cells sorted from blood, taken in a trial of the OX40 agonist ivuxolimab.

The CDR3 reads CASSEKGTGVGYEQYF. The CDR3 region has the DNA TGTGCCAGCAGTGAAAAAGGGACAGGGGTAGGTTACGAGCAGTACTTC. The chain uses TRBV6-1 and TRBJ2-7; 10 nucleotides line up with TRBD1. Germline V CDR1 and CDR2: MNHNS, SASEGT. The CDR3 is 16 residues long. Trimming took 2 bases from V and 4 from J; bases not matched to a gene: 8.